These T cell receptor beta chains were read from a single sample in a study of T cell responses to AZD1222 COVID-19 vaccine. Sequenced by immunoSEQ multiplex PCR; TCRdb stores in-frame clones only, minus some. Altogether roughly 150,000 clones are present, almost 90% being singletons, with the ten largest covering around 5.5%. Sample: peripheral blood, taken on day 0 of AZD1222 vaccination. The receptors were gathered from an adult in good health. The CDR3 runs from the conserved cysteine through the conserved F or W. D genes are given only for firm matches. Clone size, where shown, is once, few, many, or a class for clones that have expanded.

size | J | V | D | DNA | CDR3
NA | TRBJ1-1 | TRBV9 | NA | TGTGCCAGCAGCGCCTTACACCCGAACACTGAAGCTTTCTTT | CASSALHPNTEAFF
NA | TRBJ2-1 | TRBV7-3 | NA | TGTGCCAGCAGCTTACTCGGTGGACGGACCAACAATGAGCAGTTCTTC | CASSLLGGRTNNEQFF
medium-sized | TRBJ1-4 | TRBV9 | TRBD1 | TGTGCCAGCAGCGTGGACGTGGGACAGCCAGGGGAAAAACTGTTTTTT | CASSVDVGQPGEKLFF
NA | TRBJ1-4 | TRBV28 | NA | TGTGCCAGCAGTCGCGCAGGACAGTGGGCAGAAAAACTGTTTTTT | CASSRAGQWAEKLFF
once | TRBJ2-3 | TRBV3-1/TRBV3-2 | TRBD2 | TGTGCCAGCAGCCAAGTGGGACTAGCGGGGGGGTACACAGATACGCAGTATTTT | CASSQVGLAGGYTDTQYF
once | TRBJ2-7 | TRBV6-5 | NA | TGTGCCAGCAGTTACTCTCCTTTGTTGTCCAACGAGCAGTACTTC | CASSYSPLLSNEQYF
NA | TRBJ2-2 | TRBV27 | TRBD2 | TGTGCCAGCAGTCGACTAGCGGGGGGACCGAACACCGGGGAGCTGTTTTTT | CASSRLAGGPNTGELFF
NA | TRBJ1-1 | TRBV5-4 | NA | TGTGCCAGCAGCTGGGACGATTGGGGCACTGAAGCTTTCTTT | CASSWDDWGTEAFF
NA | TRBJ1-5 | TRBV3-1/TRBV3-2 | NA | TGTGCCAGCAGCGGTGACGGGGAGAGAGGACAGCCCCAGCATTTT | CASSGDGERGQPQHF
NA | TRBJ1-1 | TRBV12-3/TRBV12-4 | NA | TGTGCCAGCAGCCTAACCTGGGGAGCTGAAGCTTTCTTT | CASSLTWGAEAFF
NA | TRBJ1-2 | TRBV7-9 | TRBD1 | TGTGCCAGCAGCTCACAGGGGGTTGGCTACACCTTC | CASSSQGVGYTF
NA | TRBJ1-3 | TRBV24-1 | TRBD1 | TGTGCCACCAGTGATCACCGTCAGGGGGCCGCTGGAAACACCATATATTTT | CATSDHRQGAAGNTIYF
NA | TRBJ1-2 | TRBV27 | NA | TGTGCCACCAGGACCGCGGACTATGGCTACACCTTC | CATRTADYGYTF
NA | TRBJ2-7 | TRBV21-1 | NA | TGTGCCAGCAGGAAGTCGGGTATCTGGCCCTACGAGCAGTACTTC | CASRKSGIWPYEQYF
NA | TRBJ2-3 | TRBV4-1 | NA | TGCGCCAGCAGCCAAGACGGAGGAGGCACAGATACGCAGTATTTT | CASSQDGGGTDTQYF
NA | TRBJ2-1 | TRBV9 | NA | TGTGCCAGCAGCGCCGACAACAATGAGCAGTTCTTC | CASSADNNEQFF
NA | TRBJ1-1 | TRBV6-5 | NA | TGTGCCAGCGCGGAAACTAGCGGAGCTTTCTTT | CASAETSGAFF
NA | TRBJ2-3 | TRBV5-1 | NA | TGCGCCAGCAACGAAGTAGGGGGGCCAAGCACAGATACGCAGTATTTT | CASNEVGGPSTDTQYF